A selection of T cell receptor beta chains follows, all from one sample in a study of blood T cells in healthy people across ages. TCRdb itself ran the 5' RACE reads through MiXCR, one entry per CDR3 protein. The repertoire includes hundreds of thousands of distinct CDR3 sequences, around 50% of them detected once, and about 26% sits in the top ten. Sequencing was performed on blood. The receptors derive from a man aged 35 to 55 in good health. Both conserved end residues are part of each CDR3. The D gene is left open where the match is weak. Only part of the rows carry a size: once, few, many, or a class if the clone is expanded.

J: TRBJ2-5; V: TRBV20-1; D: .; size: .; DNA: TGCAGTGCTAGTGGGGGGACCGGGGAGACCCAGTGCTTC; CDR3: CSASGGTGETQCF
J: TRBJ2-6; V: TRBV12-3/TRBV12-4; D: .; size: .; DNA: TGTGCCAGCAGTTTAACCCGTTGGCAGGCTGGGGCCAACGTCCTGACTTTC; CDR3: CASSLTRWQAGANVLTF
J: TRBJ1-1; V: TRBV14; D: .; size: .; DNA: TGTGCCAGCAGCCGTGGGCCAGGGGTCACTGAAGCTTTCTTT; CDR3: CASSRGPGVTEAFF
J: TRBJ2-1; V: TRBV12-3/TRBV12-4; D: .; size: .; DNA: TGTGCCAGCAGTTCGGGTAGCGTCTCCTACAATGAGCAGTTCTTC; CDR3: CASSSGSVSYNEQFF
J: TRBJ2-5; V: TRBV12-3/TRBV12-4; D: .; size: few; DNA: TGTGCCAGCAGTCCCCTTGCGGGGCAGGGGACCCAGTACTTC; CDR3: CASSPLAGQGTQYF
J: TRBJ2-5; V: TRBV9; D: TRBD2; size: .; DNA: TGTGCCAGCAGCGTAGCTACTAGCGTCGGGCAAGAGACCCAGTACTTC; CDR3: CASSVATSVGQETQYF
J: TRBJ2-1; V: TRBV7-8; D: .; size: .; DNA: TGTGCCAGCAGCTTCAGTGGCTGGGGCTCCTACAATGAGCAGTTCTTC; CDR3: CASSFSGWGSYNEQFF
J: TRBJ2-3; V: TRBV29-1; D: .; size: few; DNA: TGCAGCGCCCCGGTCAGTAGCACAGATACGCAGTATTTT; CDR3: CSAPVSSTDTQYF
J: TRBJ2-4; V: TRBV20-1; D: TRBD2; size: .; DNA: TGCAGTGCTAGGCCCGGGGGGACTGGAAACATTCAGTACTTC; CDR3: CSARPGGTGNIQYF
J: TRBJ2-1; V: TRBV14; D: TRBD2; size: .; DNA: TGTGCCAGCAGCCAGACTCGAAGGACTAGCGGGGGGACTGAGCAGTTCTTC; CDR3: CASSQTRRTSGGTEQFF
J: TRBJ1-6; V: TRBV20-1; D: TRBD1; size: .; DNA: TGCAGTGCTAGAGATGGGTACAGGGGGCTATCACCCCTCCACTTT; CDR3: CSARDGYRGLSPLHF
J: TRBJ2-1; V: TRBV7-9; D: TRBD2; size: .; DNA: TGTGCCAGCAGCTTAGGCCTACTAGCGGGGGGATCCCATAAAGAGACCCAGTTCTTC; CDR3: CASSLGLLAGGSHKETQFF
J: TRBJ2-1; V: TRBV6-5; D: TRBD2; size: .; DNA: TGTGCCAGCAGGGTAGCTAGCGGCAATGAGCAGTTCTTC; CDR3: CASRVASGNEQFF
J: TRBJ2-7; V: TRBV25-1; D: TRBD2; size: .; DNA: TGTGCCAGCAGTGAGGGGAGCGGGAAAGCGTACGAGCAGTACTTC; CDR3: CASSEGSGKAYEQYF
J: TRBJ1-2; V: TRBV12-3/TRBV12-4; D: .; size: few; DNA: TGTGCCAGCAGTCTAGCCGGGACCTCTGGACGCTACACCTTC; CDR3: CASSLAGTSGRYTF
J: TRBJ2-1; V: TRBV28; D: TRBD2; size: .; DNA: TGTGCCAGCAGTCCCCTAGCGGCCTCGAGAGAGGCGCAGTTCTTC; CDR3: CASSPLAASREAQFF
J: TRBJ1-5; V: TRBV20-1; D: .; size: few; DNA: TGCAGTGCTCGGTCCCGGCAGTTCAATCAGCCCCAGCATTTT; CDR3: CSARSRQFNQPQHF
J: TRBJ2-3; V: TRBV20-1; D: .; size: .; DNA: TGCAGTGCTAGAGATCAGGGTCCAGATACGCAGTATTTT; CDR3: CSARDQGPDTQYF
J: TRBJ2-7; V: TRBV28; D: .; size: .; DNA: TGTGCCAGCAGTTCGTCAGGTGTCCACGAGCAGTACTTC; CDR3: CASSSSGVHEQYF
J: TRBJ2-7; V: TRBV4-1; D: .; size: few; DNA: TGCGCCAGCAGCCTAACCTTCGCCGTGGGTGAGCAGTACTTC; CDR3: CASSLTFAVGEQYF
J: TRBJ2-7; V: TRBV12-3/TRBV12-4; D: TRBD1; size: many; DNA: TGTGCCAGCAGTTCCGGGACAGGGGTATACGAGCAGTACTTC; CDR3: CASSSGTGVYEQYF
J: TRBJ1-1; V: TRBV28; D: TRBD1; size: .; DNA: TGTGCCAGCAGTCCAACCCGAGGGGACAGCCCGCAAGCTTTCTTT; CDR3: CASSPTRGDSPQAFF
J: TRBJ2-7; V: TRBV20-1; D: .; size: .; DNA: TGCAGTGCTACCGGCGCGTCCTACGAGCAGTACTTC; CDR3: CSATGASYEQYF
J: TRBJ1-1; V: TRBV28; D: TRBD1; size: .; DNA: TGTGCCAGCAGTCGACAGGGTCACACTGAAGCTTTCTTT; CDR3: CASSRQGHTEAFF
J: TRBJ2-7; V: TRBV20-1; D: TRBD1; size: .; DNA: TGCAGTGCTGCCAAGGACAGGGGGCGCAACGAGCAGTACTTC; CDR3: CSAAKDRGRNEQYF
J: TRBJ2-5; V: TRBV11-2; D: .; size: .; DNA: TGTGCCAGCAGGTCCCCGGGGGAAGAGACCCAGTACTTC; CDR3: CASRSPGEETQYF
J: TRBJ1-2; V: TRBV12-3/TRBV12-4; D: .; size: .; DNA: TGTGCCAGCGGACGGAACAACTATGGCTACACCTTC; CDR3: CASGRNNYGYTF
J: TRBJ2-7; V: TRBV12-3/TRBV12-4; D: TRBD2; size: .; DNA: TGTGCCAGCAGTTTGTTGATAGCGGGAGCGAACGAGCAGTACTTC; CDR3: CASSLLIAGANEQYF
J: TRBJ2-1; V: TRBV20-1; D: .; size: .; DNA: TGCAGTGCTAGAGGTCGCGTAGACTCATACAATGAGCAGTTCTTC; CDR3: CSARGRVDSYNEQFF
J: TRBJ2-6; V: TRBV24-1; D: TRBD2; size: .; DNA: TGTGCCACCAGTCCTTCGGGCGGACTAGCGGGAACGCTCCTCTCTGGGGCCAACGTCCTGACTTTC; CDR3: CATSPSGGLAGTLLSGANVLTF
J: TRBJ2-1; V: TRBV28; D: .; size: few; DNA: TGTGCCAGCAGTTTTTATCGGGGACCTTACAATGAGCAGTTCTTC; CDR3: CASSFYRGPYNEQFF
J: TRBJ2-7; V: TRBV7-6; D: .; size: few; DNA: TGTGCCAGCAGCCCTCAAACCGGGACTGGTAACGAGCAGTACTTC; CDR3: CASSPQTGTGNEQYF
J: TRBJ2-7; V: TRBV25-1; D: .; size: .; DNA: TGTGCCAGCGCCGTGGGGACCTACGAGCAGTACTTC; CDR3: CASAVGTYEQYF
J: TRBJ1-1; V: TRBV25-1; D: .; size: .; DNA: TGTGCCAGCAGTGAATCTGGCACTACTGAAGCTTTCTTT; CDR3: CASSESGTTEAFF
J: TRBJ1-2; V: TRBV21-1; D: .; size: few; DNA: TGTGCCAGCAGCAAAGTAATGACAGGGGGCGAGTATGGCTACACCTTC; CDR3: CASSKVMTGGEYGYTF
J: TRBJ1-5; V: TRBV29-1; D: TRBD1; size: .; DNA: TGCAGCGTGCAGGACAGGGGGAACGATCAGCCCCAGCATTTT; CDR3: CSVQDRGNDQPQHF
J: TRBJ2-5; V: TRBV25-1; D: .; size: .; DNA: TGTGCCAGCAGTGAATTGACGTCAGAAGAGACCCAGTACTTC; CDR3: CASSELTSEETQYF
J: TRBJ2-6; V: TRBV11-1; D: .; size: .; DNA: TGTGCCAGCAGCGCCCGGGACTCCGGCTCTGGGGCCAACGTCCTGACTTTC; CDR3: CASSARDSGSGANVLTF